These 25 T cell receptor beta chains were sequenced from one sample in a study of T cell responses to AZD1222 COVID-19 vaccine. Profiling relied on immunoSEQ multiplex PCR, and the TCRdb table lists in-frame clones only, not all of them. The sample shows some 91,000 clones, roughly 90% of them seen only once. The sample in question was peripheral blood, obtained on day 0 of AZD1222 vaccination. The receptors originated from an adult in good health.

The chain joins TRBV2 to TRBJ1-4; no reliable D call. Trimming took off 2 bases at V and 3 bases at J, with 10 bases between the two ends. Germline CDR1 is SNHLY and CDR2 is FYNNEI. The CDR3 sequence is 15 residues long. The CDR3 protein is CASSEQLYPNEKLFF. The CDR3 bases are TGTGCCAGCAGTGAACAACTGTACCCTAATGAAAAACTGTTTTTT.

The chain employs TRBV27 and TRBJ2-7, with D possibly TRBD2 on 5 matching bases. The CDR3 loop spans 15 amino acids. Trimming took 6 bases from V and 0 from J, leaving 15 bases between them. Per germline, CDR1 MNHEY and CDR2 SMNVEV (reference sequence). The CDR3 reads CASRIRTSRSYEQYF. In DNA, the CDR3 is TGTGCCAGCAGAATTCGGACTTCCCGCTCCTACGAGCAGTACTTC.

CDR3 sequence reads: CATSSTPGTYEQYF. CDR3 DNA sequence: TGTGCCACCAGTTCAACCCCAGGGACCTACGAGCAGTACTTC. The V gene is TRBV15, the J gene TRBJ2-7, with D maybe TRBD1 (5 bases). Deletions cut 6 bases from V and 2 bases from J, with 14 bases between. Germline V gene sequence: CDR1 LNHNV, CDR2 YYDKDF (reference sequence). The CDR3 is 14 residues long.

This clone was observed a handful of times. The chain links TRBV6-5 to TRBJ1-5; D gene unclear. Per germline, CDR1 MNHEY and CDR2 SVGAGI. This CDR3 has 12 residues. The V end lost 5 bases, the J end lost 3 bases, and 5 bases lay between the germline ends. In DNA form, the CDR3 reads TGTGCCAGCAGTCAACCCAATCAGCCCCAGCATTTT. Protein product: CASSQPNQPQHF.

This CDR3 is CASSGRDSTNTEAFF. CDR3 bases: TGTGCCAGCAGCGGCAGGGACAGCACTAACACTGAAGCTTTCTTT. The chain links TRBV9 to TRBJ1-1, with 7 bases that match TRBD1. The length of the CDR3 is 15 residues. The V segment lost 3 bases and the J segment 2 bases; nucleotides outside the gene matches: 7. Germline CDR1 SGDLS, CDR2 YYNGEE.

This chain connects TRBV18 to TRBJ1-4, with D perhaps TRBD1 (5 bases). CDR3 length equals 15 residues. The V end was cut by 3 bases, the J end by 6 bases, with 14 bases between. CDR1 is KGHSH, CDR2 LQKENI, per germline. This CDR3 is CASSPFGGVDEKLFF. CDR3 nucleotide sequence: TGTGCCAGCTCACCTTTCGGGGGGGTTGATGAAAAACTGTTTTTT.

The CDR3 sequence: CASSSWGNPYEQYF. CDR3 coding DNA: TGTGCCAGCAGCTCATGGGGGAACCCCTACGAGCAGTACTTC. V is TRBV5-6 and J is TRBJ2-7; TRBD1 or TRBD2 may be the D gene (5 bases each). The CDR3 is 14 amino acids. Germline CDR1 is SGHDT and CDR2 is YYEEEE. Trimming cost V 3 bases and J 2 bases, with 12 bases left between them.

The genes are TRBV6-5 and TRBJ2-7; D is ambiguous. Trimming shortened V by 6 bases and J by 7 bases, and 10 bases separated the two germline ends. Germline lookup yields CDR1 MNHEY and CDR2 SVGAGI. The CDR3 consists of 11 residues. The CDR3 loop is CASRDHWEQYF. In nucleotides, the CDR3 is TGTGCCAGCAGGGACCACTGGGAGCAGTACTTC.

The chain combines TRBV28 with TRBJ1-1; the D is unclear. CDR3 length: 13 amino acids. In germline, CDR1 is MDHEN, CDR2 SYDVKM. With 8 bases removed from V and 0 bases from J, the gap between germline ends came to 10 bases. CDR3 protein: CASWPSLNTEAFF. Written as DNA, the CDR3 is TGTGCCAGCTGGCCCTCATTGAACACTGAAGCTTTCTTT.

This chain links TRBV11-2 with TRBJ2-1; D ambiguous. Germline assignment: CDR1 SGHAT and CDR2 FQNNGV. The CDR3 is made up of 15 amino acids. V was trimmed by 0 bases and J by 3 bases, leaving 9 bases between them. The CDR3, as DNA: TGTGCCAGCAGCTTAGATGGTCTAGACTACAATGAGCAGTTCTTC. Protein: CASSLDGLDYNEQFF.

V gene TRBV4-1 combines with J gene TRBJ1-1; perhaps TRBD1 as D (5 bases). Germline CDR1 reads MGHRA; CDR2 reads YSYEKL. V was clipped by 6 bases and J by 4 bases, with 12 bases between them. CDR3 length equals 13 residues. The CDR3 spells CASSTQGFTEAFF. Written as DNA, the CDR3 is TGCGCCAGCAGTACTCAGGGATTCACTGAAGCTTTCTTT.

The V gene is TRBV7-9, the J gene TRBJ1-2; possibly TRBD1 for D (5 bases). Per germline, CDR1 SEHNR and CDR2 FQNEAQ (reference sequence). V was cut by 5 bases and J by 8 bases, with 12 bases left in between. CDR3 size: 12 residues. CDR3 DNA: TGTGCCAGCAGCCCCCCGGGGGACGGCTACACCTTC. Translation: CASSPPGDGYTF.

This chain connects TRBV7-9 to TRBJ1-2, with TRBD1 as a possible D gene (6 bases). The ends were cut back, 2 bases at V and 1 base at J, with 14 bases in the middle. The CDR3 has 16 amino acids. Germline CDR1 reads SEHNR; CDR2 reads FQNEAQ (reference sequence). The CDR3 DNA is TGTGCCAGCAGCTTACAGGGGTTGACCCTTAACTATGGCTACACCTTC. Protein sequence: CASSLQGLTLNYGYTF.

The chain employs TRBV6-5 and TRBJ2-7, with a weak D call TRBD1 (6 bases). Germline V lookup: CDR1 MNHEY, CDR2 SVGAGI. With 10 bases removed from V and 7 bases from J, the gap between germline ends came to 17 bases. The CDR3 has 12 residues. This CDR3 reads CATRQAPEEQYF. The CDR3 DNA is TGTGCCACTAGACAGGCCCCCGAGGAGCAGTACTTC.

The CDR3 here is CATSDPFTDTQYF. The CDR3 bases are TGTGCCACCTCTGACCCTTTCACAGATACGCAGTATTTT. The J gene is TRBJ2-3, the V gene TRBV15; D gene uncertain. There are 13 residues in the CDR3. Germline CDR1 reads LNHNV; CDR2 reads YYDKDF (reference sequence). The V end was cut by 8 bases, the J end by 2 bases, with 11 bases between.

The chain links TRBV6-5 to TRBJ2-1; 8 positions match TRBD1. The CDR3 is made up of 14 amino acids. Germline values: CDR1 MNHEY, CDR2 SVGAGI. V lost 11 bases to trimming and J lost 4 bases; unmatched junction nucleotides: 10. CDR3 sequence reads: CAAFPGTGYNEQFF. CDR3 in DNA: TGTGCCGCTTTTCCGGGGACAGGATACAATGAGCAGTTCTTC.

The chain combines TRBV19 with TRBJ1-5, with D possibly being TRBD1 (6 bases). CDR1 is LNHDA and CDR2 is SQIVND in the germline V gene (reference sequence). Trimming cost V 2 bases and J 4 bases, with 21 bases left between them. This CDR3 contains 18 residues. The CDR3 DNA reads TGTGCCAGTAGTATATCACCACCCCCCAGGGGCATAAATCAGCCCCAGCATTTT. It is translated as CASSISPPPRGINQPQHF. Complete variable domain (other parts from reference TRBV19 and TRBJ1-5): DGGITQSPKYLFRKEGQNVTLSCEQNLNHDAMYWYRQDPGQGLRLIYYSQIVNDFQKGDIAEGYSVSREKKESFPLTVTSAQKNPTAFYLCASSISPPPRGINQPQHFGDGTRLSIL.

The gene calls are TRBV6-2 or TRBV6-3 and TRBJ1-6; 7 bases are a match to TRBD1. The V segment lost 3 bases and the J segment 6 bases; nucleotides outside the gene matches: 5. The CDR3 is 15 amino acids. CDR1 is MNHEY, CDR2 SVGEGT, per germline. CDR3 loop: CASSYSGQLNSPLHF. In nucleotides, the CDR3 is TGTGCCAGCAGTTATTCGGGACAGCTTAATTCACCCCTCCACTTT.

CDR3 sequence reads: CAIREPGLDSYEQYF. CDR3 DNA: TGTGCCATCAGAGAACCCGGACTGGACTCCTACGAGCAGTACTTC. The chain employs TRBV10-3 and TRBJ2-7; a possible D gene is TRBD2 (5 bases). Per the germline V gene, CDR1 is ENHRY and CDR2 is SYGVKD. Trimming removed 6 bases from V and 0 bases from J, with 15 bases in between. The CDR3 has 15 residues.

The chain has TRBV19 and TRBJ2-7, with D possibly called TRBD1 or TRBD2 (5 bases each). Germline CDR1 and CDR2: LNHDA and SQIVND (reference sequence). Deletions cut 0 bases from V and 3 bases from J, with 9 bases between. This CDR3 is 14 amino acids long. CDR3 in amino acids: CASSIDRDGYEQYF. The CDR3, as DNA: TGTGCCAGTAGTATAGATCGGGACGGCTACGAGCAGTACTTC. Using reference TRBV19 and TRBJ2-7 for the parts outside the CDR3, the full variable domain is DGGITQSPKYLFRKEGQNVTLSCEQNLNHDAMYWYRQDPGQGLRLIYYSQIVNDFQKGDIAEGYSVSREKKESFPLTVTSAQKNPTAFYLCASSIDRDGYEQYFGPGTRLTVT.

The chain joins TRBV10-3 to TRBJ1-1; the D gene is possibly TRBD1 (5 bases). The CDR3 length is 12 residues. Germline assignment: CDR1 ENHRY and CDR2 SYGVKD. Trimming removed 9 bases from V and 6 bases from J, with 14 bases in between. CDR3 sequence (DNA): TGTGCCATGGGGGATGTTGGGGCTGAAGCTTTCTTT. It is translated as CAMGDVGAEAFF.

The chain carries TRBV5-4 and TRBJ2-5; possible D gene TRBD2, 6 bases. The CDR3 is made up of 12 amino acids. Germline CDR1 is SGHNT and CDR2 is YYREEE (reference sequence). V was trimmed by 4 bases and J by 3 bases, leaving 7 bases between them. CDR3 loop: CASSGGEETQYF. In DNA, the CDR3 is TGTGCCAGCAGCGGCGGGGAAGAGACCCAGTACTTC.

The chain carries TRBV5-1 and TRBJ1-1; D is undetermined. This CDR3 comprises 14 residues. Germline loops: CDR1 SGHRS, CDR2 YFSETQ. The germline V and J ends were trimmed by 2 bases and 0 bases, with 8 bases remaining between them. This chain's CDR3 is CASSLRNMNTEAFF. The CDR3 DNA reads TGCGCCAGCAGCTTACGGAACATGAACACTGAAGCTTTCTTT.

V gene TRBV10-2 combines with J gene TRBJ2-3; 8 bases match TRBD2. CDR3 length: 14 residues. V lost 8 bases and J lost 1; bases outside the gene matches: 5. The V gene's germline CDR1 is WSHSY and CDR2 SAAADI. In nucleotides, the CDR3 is TGCGCCAGCCGACTAGCGACGCGCACAGATACGCAGTATTTT. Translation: CASRLATRTDTQYF.

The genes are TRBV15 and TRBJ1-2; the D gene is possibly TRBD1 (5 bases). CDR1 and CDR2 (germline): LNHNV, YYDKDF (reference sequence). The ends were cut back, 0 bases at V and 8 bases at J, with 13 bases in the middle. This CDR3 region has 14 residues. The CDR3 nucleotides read TGTGCCACCAGCAGAGATAATTCAGGGCGAGGCTACACCTTC. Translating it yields CATSRDNSGRGYTF.